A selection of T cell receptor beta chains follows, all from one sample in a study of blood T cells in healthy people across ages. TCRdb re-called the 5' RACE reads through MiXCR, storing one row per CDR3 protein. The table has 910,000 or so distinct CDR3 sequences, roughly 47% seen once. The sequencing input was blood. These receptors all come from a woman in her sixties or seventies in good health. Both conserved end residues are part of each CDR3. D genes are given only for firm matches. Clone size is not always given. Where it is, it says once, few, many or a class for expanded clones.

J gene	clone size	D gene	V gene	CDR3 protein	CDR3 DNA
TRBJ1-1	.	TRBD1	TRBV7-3	CASSLSRGPRNTEAFF	TGTGCCAGCAGCTTATCAAGGGGGCCGAGGAACACTGAAGCTTTCTTT
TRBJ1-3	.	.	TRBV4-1	CASSQGYDGSYSGNTIYF	TGCGCCAGCAGCCAAGGTTATGACGGGAGCTACTCTGGAAACACCATATATTTT
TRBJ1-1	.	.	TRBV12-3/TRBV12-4	CASSWDTEAFF	TGTGCCAGCAGTTGGGACACTGAAGCTTTCTTT
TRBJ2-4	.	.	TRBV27	CASSLYATSTNEQYF	TGTGCCAGCAGTTTATACGCGACTAGTACGAATGAGCAGTACTTC
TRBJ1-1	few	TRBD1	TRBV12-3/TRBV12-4	CASRGQGNTEAFF	TGTGCCAGCAGGGGACAGGGGAATACTGAAGCTTTCTTT
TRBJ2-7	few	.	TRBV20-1	CSAKPVRYEQYF	TGCAGTGCTAAGCCGGTTCGGTACGAGCAGTACTTC
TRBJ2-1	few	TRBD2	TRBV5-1	CASSFGTKVVNEQFF	TGCGCCAGCAGCTTCGGGACTAAGGTTGTTAATGAGCAGTTCTTC
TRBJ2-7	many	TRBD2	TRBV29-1	CSVGSGLAGDEQYF	TGCAGCGTTGGATCGGGACTAGCGGGAGACGAGCAGTACTTC
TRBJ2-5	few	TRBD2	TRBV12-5	CASAASGRQTQYF	TGTGCTAGTGCGGCTAGCGGGAGACAGACCCAGTACTTC
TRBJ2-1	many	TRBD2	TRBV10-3	CAISDQLAGALNEQFF	TGTGCCATCAGTGACCAACTAGCGGGAGCCCTCAATGAGCAGTTCTTC
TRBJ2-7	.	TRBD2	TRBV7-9	CASSILSGRSYEQYF	TGTGCCAGCAGCATCCTTAGCGGGAGGTCCTACGAGCAGTACTTC
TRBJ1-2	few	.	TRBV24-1	CATSEPGDYGYTF	TGTGCCACCAGTGAGCCAGGGGACTATGGCTACACCTTC
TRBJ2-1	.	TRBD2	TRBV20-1	CSARRASGSFNEQFF	TGCAGTGCAAGAAGGGCTAGCGGGAGTTTCAATGAGCAGTTCTTC
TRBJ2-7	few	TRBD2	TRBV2	CASRTREGPVYEQYF	TGTGCCAGCAGGACCAGGGAGGGCCCCGTCTACGAGCAGTACTTC
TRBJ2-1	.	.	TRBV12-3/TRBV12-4	CSSGWDEQFF	TGTTCCTCGGGGTGGGATGAGCAGTTCTTC
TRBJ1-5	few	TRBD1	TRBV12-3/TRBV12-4	CASHRGPNQPQHF	TGTGCCAGCCACAGGGGCCCCAATCAGCCCCAGCATTTT
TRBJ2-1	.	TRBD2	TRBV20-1	CSVGGTSGYNEQFF	TGCAGTGTGGGCGGGACTAGCGGATACAATGAGCAGTTCTTC
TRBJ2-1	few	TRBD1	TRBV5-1	CASSTGDRADNEQFF	TGCGCCAGCAGCACTGGGGACAGGGCTGACAATGAGCAGTTCTTC
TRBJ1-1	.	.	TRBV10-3	CAISENTPRSTEAFF	TGTGCCATCAGTGAGAACACTCCCCGGTCCACTGAAGCTTTCTTT
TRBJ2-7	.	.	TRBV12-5	CASGILTSSSYEQYF	TGTGCTAGTGGTATTTTGACTTCCAGCTCCTACGAGCAGTACTTC
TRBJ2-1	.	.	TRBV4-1	CASSQETGGHNEQFF	TGCGCCAGCAGCCAAGAAACAGGAGGACACAATGAGCAGTTCTTC
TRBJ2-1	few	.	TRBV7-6	CASSLALGEQFF	TGTGCCAGCAGCTTAGCGCTTGGCGAGCAGTTCTTC
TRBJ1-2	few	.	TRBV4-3	CASSQERSAVNYGYTF	TGCGCCAGCAGCCAAGAACGGTCGGCAGTGAACTATGGCTACACCTTC
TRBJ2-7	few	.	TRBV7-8	CASSAVRGGDEQYF	TGTGCCAGCTCCGCAGTACGGGGTGGGGACGAGCAGTACTTC
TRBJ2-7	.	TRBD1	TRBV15	CATSWGQSYEQYF	TGTGCCACCAGCTGGGGACAGTCCTACGAGCAGTACTTC
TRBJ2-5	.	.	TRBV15	CATSRSRAGTQYF	TGTGCCACCAGCCGATCAAGGGCCGGAACCCAGTACTTC
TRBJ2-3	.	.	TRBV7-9	CASSFLAGDTQYF	TGTGCCAGCAGCTTTCTCGCTGGGGATACGCAGTATTTT
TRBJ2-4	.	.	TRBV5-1	CASAPGDEAKNIQYF	TGCGCCAGCGCTCCAGGGGATGAAGCCAAAAACATTCAGTACTTC
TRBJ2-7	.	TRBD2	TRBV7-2	CASSSRLASGTYEQYF	TGTGCCAGCAGCTCCCGGCTGGCTAGCGGGACTTACGAGCAGTACTTC
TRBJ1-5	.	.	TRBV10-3	CAISESTGSQPQHF	TGTGCCATCAGTGAGTCCACAGGAAGTCAGCCCCAGCATTTT
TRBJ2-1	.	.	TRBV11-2	CASSQYRGGSYNEQFF	TGTGCCAGCAGCCAGTATAGGGGTGGATCCTACAATGAGCAGTTCTTC
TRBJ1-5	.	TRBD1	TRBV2	CASSLRTGSNQPQHF	TGTGCCAGCAGTTTAAGGACAGGGAGCAATCAGCCCCAGCATTTT
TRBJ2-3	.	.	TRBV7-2	CASSLKGARDTQYF	TGTGCCAGCAGCTTAAAGGGAGCGCGGGATACGCAGTATTTT
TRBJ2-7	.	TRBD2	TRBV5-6	CASSSRAALLAVTYEQYF	TGTGCCAGCAGCTCCCGGGCAGCACTACTAGCGGTAACCTACGAGCAGTACTTC
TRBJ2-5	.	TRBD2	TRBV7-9	CASIPSGSVWETQYF	TGTGCCAGCATTCCCAGCGGGAGTGTATGGGAGACCCAGTACTTC
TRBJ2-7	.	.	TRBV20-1	CSATDGTGTQYEQYF	TGCAGTGCTACTGATGGGACCGGGACCCAATACGAGCAGTACTTC
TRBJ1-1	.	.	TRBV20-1	CSARGGSVGRGTEAFF	TGCAGTGCTAGAGGGGGGTCGGTAGGGCGGGGGACTGAAGCTTTCTTT
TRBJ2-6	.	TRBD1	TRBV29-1	CSVVRDSPHSGANVLTF	TGCAGCGTTGTCCGGGACAGCCCCCACTCGGGGGCCAACGTCCTGACTTTC
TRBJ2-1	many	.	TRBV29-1	CSVELSRTGRFF	TGCAGCGTTGAATTGTCGAGGACGGGAAGGTTCTTC
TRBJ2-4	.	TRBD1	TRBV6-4	CASSDRQGRTKNIQYF	TGTGCCAGCAGTGACAGACAGGGGCGGACCAAAAACATTCAGTACTTC
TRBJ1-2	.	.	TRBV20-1	CSASAGLRWGYTF	TGCAGTGCTAGTGCAGGGCTCCGGTGGGGCTACACCTTC
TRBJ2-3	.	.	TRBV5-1	CASSLVLRQYTDTQYF	TGCGCCAGCAGCTTGGTCCTTAGACAGTACACAGATACGCAGTATTTT
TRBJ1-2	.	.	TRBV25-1	CASSAGFYGYTF	TGTGCCAGCAGTGCAGGGTTCTATGGCTACACCTTC
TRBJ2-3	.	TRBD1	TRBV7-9	CASSPYLGQGAIDTQYF	TGTGCCAGCAGCCCGTACTTAGGACAGGGGGCTATAGATACGCAGTATTTT
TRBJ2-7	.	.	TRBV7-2	CASSSGPYNEQYF	TGTGCCAGCAGCTCCGGACCATACAATGAGCAGTACTTC
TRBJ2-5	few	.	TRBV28	CASSLYQEETQYF	TGTGCCAGCAGTTTGTACCAGGAAGAGACCCAGTACTTC
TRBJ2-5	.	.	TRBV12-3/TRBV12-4	CASSQNRVRETQYF	TGTGCCAGCAGTCAGAACAGGGTTCGAGAGACCCAGTACTTC
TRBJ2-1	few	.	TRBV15	CATSTSRALYNEQFF	TGTGCCACCAGCACTTCTAGGGCCCTATACAATGAGCAGTTCTTC
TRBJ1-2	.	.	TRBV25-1	CASSTTDRTRYYGYTF	TGTGCCAGCAGTACCACAGACAGGACGCGATACTATGGCTACACCTTC
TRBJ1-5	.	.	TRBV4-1	CASSQDSTFSNQPQHF	TGCGCCAGCAGCCAAGATTCGACATTTAGCAATCAGCCCCAGCATTTT
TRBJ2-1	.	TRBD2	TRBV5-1	CASSKPGLAIYNEQFF	TGCGCCAGCAGCAAACCGGGACTAGCGATCTACAATGAGCAGTTCTTC
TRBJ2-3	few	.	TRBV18	CASSPRQGWADTQYF	TGTGCCAGCTCACCACGGCAGGGGTGGGCAGATACGCAGTATTTT
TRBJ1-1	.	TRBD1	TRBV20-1	CSALPGGWNTEAFF	TGCAGTGCTCTCCCAGGGGGCTGGAACACTGAAGCTTTCTTT
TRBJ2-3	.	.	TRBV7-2	CASSFSGWGTDTQYF	TGTGCCAGCAGTTTCAGCGGGTGGGGCACAGATACGCAGTATTTT
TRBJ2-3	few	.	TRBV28	CASGQNLHGDTQYF	TGTGCCAGTGGACAGAATTTACACGGGGATACGCAGTATTTT
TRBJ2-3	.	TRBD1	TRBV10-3	CAITRDRGISDTQYF	TGTGCCATCACCCGGGACAGGGGGATCTCAGATACGCAGTATTTT